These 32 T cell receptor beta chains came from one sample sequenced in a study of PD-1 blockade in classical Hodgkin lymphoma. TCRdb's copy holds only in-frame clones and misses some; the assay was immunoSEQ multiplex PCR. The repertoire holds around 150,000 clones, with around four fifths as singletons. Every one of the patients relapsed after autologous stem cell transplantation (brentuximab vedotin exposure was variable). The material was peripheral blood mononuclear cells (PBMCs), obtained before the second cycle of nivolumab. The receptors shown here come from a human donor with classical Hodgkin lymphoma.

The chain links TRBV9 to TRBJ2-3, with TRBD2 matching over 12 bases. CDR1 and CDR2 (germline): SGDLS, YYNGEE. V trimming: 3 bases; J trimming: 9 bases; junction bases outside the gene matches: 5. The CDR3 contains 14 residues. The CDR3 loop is CASSEASGRATQYF. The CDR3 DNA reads TGTGCCAGCAGCGAAGCTAGCGGGAGGGCCACGCAGTATTTT.

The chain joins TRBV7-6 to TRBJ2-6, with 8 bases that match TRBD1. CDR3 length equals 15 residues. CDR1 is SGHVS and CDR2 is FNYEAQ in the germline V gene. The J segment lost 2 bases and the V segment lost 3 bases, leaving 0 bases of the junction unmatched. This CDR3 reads CASSLTGAGANVLTF. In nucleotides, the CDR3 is TGTGCCAGCAGCTTGACAGGGGCTGGGGCCAACGTCCTGACTTTC.

CDR3 sequence reads: CASSTGGGRGYF. CDR3 DNA: TGTGCCAGCAGCACCGGGGGGGGCAGGGGATACTTC. The gene calls are TRBV6-5 and TRBJ2-5, with 8 bases aligning to TRBD2. The CDR3 covers 12 residues. Germline assignment: CDR1 MNHEY and CDR2 SVGAGI. After removal of 6 bases from V and 14 bases from J, the junction contained 11 bases not matched to a gene.

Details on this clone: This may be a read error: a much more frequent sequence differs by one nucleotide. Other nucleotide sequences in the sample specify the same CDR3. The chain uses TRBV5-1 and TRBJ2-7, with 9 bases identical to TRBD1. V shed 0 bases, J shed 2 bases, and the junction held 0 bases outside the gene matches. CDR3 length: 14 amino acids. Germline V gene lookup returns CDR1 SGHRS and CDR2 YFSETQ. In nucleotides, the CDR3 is TGCGCCAGCAGCTTGGGACAGGGGGCCTACGAGCAGTACTTC. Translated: CASSLGQGAYEQYF.

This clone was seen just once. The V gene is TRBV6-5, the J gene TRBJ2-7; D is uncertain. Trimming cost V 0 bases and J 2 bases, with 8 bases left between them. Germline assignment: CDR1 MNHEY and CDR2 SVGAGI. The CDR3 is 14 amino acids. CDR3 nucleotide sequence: TGTGCCAGCAGTTACTCTCACGGCCCCTACGAGCAGTACTTC. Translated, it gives CASSYSHGPYEQYF.

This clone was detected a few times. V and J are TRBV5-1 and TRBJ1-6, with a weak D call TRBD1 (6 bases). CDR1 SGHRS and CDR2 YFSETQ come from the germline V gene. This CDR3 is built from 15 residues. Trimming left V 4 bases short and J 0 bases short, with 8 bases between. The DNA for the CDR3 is TGCGCCAGCAGCATCAGGGGCTCCTATAATTCACCCCTCCACTTT. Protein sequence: CASSIRGSYNSPLHF. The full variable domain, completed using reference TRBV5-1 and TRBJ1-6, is KAGVTQTPRYLIKTRGQQVTLSCSPISGHRSVSWYQQTPGQGLQFLFEYFSETQRNKGNFPGRFSGRQFSNSRSEMNVSTLELGDSALYLCASSIRGSYNSPLHFGNGTRLTVT.

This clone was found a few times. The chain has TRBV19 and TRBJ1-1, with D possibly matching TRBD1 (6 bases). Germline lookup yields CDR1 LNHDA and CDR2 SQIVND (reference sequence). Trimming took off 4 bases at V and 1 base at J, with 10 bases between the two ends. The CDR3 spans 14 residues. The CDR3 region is CASSKTGGNTEAFF. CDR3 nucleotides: TGTGCCAGTAGTAAGACAGGAGGGAACACTGAAGCTTTCTTT.

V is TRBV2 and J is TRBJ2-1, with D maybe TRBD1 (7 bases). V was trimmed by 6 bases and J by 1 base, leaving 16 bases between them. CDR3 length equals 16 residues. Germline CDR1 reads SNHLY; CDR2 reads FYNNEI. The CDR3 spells CASSQNRGGSYNEQFF. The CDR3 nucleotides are TGTGCCAGCAGCCAAAACAGGGGAGGTTCCTACAATGAGCAGTTCTTC.

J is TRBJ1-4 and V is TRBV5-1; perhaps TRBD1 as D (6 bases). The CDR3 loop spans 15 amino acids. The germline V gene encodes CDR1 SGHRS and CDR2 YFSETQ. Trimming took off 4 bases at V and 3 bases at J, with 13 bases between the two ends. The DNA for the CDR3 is TGCGCCAGCAGCCCCTGGGACACCCCTAATGAAAAACTGTTTTTT. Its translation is CASSPWDTPNEKLFF.

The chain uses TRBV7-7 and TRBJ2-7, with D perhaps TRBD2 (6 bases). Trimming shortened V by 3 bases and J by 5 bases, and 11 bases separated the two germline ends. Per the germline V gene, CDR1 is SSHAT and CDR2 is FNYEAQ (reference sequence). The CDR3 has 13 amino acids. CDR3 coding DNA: TGTGCCAGCAGCTTCTCGGGAGCGGACGAGCAGTACTTC. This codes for CASSFSGADEQYF.

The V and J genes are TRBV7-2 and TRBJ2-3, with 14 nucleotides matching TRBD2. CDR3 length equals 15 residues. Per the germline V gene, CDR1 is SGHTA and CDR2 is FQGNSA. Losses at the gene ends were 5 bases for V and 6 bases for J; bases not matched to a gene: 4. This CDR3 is CASSQGLAGVDTQYF. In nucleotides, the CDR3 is TGTGCCAGCAGCCAGGGACTAGCGGGAGTGGATACGCAGTATTTT.

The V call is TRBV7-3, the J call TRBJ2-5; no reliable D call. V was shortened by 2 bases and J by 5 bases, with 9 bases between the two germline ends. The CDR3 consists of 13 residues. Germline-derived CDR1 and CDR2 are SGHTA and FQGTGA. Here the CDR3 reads CASSLDSWETQYF. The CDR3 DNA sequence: TGTGCCAGCAGCTTAGATTCCTGGGAGACCCAGTACTTC.

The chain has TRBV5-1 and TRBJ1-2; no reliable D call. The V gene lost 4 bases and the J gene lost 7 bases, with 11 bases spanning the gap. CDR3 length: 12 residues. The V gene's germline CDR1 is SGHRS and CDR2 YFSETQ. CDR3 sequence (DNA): TGCGCCAGCAGCCCGGCTGACTCTGGCTACACCTTC. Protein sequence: CASSPADSGYTF.

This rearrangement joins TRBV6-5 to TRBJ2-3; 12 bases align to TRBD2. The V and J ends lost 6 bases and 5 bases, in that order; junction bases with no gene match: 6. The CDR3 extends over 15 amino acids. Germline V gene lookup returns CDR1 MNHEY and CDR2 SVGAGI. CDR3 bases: TGTGCCAGCAGAAGGACTAGCGGGACCGGAGATACGCAGTATTTT. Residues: CASRRTSGTGDTQYF.

The DNA for the CDR3 is TGTGCCAGTAGTATAGTCTCAGGGGCCGCCTCCTACGAGCAGTACTTC. Protein product: CASSIVSGAASYEQYF. J is TRBJ2-7 and V is TRBV19; tentatively, D is TRBD1 (6 bases). With 1 base removed from V and 0 bases from J, the gap between germline ends came to 13 bases. The germline CDR1 and CDR2 sequences are LNHDA and SQIVND (reference sequence). This CDR3 contains 16 residues.

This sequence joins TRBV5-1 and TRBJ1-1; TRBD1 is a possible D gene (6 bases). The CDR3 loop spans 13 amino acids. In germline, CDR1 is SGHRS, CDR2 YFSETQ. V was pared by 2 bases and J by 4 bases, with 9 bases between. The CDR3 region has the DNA TGCGCCAGCAGCTTTTGGGGGCGCACTGAAGCTTTCTTT. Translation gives CASSFWGRTEAFF. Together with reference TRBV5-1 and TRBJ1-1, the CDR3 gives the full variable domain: KAGVTQTPRYLIKTRGQQVTLSCSPISGHRSVSWYQQTPGQGLQFLFEYFSETQRNKGNFPGRFSGRQFSNSRSEMNVSTLELGDSALYLCASSFWGRTEAFFGQGTRLTVV.

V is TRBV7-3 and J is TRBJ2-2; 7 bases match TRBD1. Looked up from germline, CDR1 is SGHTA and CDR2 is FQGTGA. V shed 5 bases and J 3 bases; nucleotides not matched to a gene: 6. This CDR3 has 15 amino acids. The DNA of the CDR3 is TGTGCCAGCAGCCTGACAGGGAGAGACACCGGGGAGCTGTTTTTT. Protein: CASSLTGRDTGELFF.

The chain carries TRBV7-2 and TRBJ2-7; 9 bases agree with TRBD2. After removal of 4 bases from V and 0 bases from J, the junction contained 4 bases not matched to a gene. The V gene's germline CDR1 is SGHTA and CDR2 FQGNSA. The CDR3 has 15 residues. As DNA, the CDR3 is TGTGCCAGCAGCTCCACTAGCGGGTACTCCTACGAGCAGTACTTC. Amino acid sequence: CASSSTSGYSYEQYF. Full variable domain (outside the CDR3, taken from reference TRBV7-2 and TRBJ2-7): GAGVSQSPSNKVTEKGKDVELRCDPISGHTALYWYRQSLGQGLEFLIYFQGNSAPDKSGLPSDRFSAERTGGSVSTLTIQRTQQEDSAVYLCASSSTSGYSYEQYFGPGTRLTVT.

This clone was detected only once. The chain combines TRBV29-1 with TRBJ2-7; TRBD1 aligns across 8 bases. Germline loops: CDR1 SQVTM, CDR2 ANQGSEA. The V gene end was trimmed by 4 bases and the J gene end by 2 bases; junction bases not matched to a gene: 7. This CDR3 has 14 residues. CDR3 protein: CSVVTGTGAYEQYF. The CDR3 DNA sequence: TGCAGCGTTGTCACCGGGACAGGAGCCTACGAGCAGTACTTC.

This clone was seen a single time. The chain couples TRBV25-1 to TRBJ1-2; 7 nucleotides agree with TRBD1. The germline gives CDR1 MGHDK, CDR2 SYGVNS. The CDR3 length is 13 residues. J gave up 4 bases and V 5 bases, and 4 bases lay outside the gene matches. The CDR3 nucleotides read TGTGCCAGCAGTCTCGACAGGGCCTATGGCTACACCTTC. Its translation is CASSLDRAYGYTF.

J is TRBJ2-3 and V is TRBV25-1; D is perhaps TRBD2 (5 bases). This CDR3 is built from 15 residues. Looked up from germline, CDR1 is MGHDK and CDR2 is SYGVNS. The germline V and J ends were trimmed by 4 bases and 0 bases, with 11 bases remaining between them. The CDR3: CASSASSFSTDTQYF. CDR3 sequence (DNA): TGTGCCAGCAGTGCTAGCTCTTTTAGCACAGATACGCAGTATTTT.

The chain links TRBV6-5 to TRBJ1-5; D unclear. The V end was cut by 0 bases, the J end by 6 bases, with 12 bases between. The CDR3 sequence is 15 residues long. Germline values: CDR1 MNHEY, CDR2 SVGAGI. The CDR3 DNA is TGTGCCAGCAGTTACTCGATCGGGATAGGTCAGCCCCAGCATTTT. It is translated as CASSYSIGIGQPQHF.

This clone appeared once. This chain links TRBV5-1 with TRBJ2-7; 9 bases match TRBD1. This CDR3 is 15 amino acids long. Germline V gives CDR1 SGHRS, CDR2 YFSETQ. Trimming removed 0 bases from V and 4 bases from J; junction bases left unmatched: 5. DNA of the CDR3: TGCGCCAGCAGCTTGGCGGGACAGGGTGGGTACGAGCAGTACTTC. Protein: CASSLAGQGGYEQYF.

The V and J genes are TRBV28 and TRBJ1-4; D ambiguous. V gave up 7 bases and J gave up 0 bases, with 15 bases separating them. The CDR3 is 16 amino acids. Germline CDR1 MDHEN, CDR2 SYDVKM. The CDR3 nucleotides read TGTGCCAGCACTCAGCCGCGAGGATCAACTAATGAAAAACTGTTTTTT. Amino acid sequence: CASTQPRGSTNEKLFF.

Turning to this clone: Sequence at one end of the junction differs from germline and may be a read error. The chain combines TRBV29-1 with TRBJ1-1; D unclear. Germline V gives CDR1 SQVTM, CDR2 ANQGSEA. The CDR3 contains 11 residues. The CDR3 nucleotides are TGCAGCGTGGCGGAGCCCCAAACCGCCGCTTTT. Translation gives CSVAEPQTAAF.

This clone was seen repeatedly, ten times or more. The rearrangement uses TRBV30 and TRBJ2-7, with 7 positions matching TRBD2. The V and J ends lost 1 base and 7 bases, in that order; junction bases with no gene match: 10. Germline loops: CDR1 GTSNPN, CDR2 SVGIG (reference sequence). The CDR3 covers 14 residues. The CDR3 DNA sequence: TGTGCCTGGAGTGGCGGAGCGGGAACGGGGGAGCAGTACTTC. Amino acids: CAWSGGAGTGEQYF.

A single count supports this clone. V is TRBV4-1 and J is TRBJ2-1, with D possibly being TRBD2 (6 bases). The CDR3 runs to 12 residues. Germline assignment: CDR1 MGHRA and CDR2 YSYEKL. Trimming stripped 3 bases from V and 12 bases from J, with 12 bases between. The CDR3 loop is CASSHDTSRQFF. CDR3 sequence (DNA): TGCGCCAGCAGCCACGACACTAGCAGGCAGTTCTTC.

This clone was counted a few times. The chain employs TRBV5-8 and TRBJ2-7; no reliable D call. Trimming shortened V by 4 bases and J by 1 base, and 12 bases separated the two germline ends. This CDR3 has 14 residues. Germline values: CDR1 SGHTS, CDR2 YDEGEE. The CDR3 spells CASSQYSVSYEQYF. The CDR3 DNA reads TGTGCCAGCAGCCAATACAGCGTTTCCTACGAGCAGTACTTC.

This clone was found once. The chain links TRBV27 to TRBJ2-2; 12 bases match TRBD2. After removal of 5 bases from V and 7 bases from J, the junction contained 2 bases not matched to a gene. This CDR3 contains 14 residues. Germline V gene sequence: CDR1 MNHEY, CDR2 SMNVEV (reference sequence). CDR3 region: CASSPLAGGGELFF. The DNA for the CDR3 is TGTGCCAGCAGTCCACTAGCGGGGGGCGGGGAGCTGTTTTTT.

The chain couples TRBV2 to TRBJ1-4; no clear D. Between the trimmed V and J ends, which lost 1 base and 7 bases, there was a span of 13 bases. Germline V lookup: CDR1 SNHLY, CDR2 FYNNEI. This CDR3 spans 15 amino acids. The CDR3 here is CASSEVGFATEKLFF. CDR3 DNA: TGTGCCAGCAGTGAAGTTGGGTTTGCCACTGAAAAACTGTTTTTT. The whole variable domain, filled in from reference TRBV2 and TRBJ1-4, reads EPEVTQTPSHQVTQMGQEVILRCVPISNHLYFYWYRQILGQKVEFLVSFYNNEISEKSEIFDDQFSVERPDGSNFTLKIRSTKLEDSAMYFCASSEVGFATEKLFFGSGTQLSVL.

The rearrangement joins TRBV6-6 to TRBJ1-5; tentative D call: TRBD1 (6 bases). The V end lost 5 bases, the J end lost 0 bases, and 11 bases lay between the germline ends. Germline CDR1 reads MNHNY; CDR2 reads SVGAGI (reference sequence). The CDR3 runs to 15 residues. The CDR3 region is CASSRTVNSNQPQHF. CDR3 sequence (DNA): TGTGCCAGCAGTCGGACAGTCAATAGCAATCAGCCCCAGCATTTT.

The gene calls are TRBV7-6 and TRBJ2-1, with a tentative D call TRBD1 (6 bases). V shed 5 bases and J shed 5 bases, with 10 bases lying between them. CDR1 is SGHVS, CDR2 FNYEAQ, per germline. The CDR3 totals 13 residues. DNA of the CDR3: TGTGCCAGCAGCCAGGACAGACACAATGAGCAGTTCTTC. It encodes CASSQDRHNEQFF.